This T cell receptor beta chain was retrieved from a study of blood T cell repertoires in COVID-19. Recovered Cohort 3 donors showed two negative PCRs, clearance, or symptom resolution. Original processing notes: Amplified reference gene primers provided the basis for estimating nucleated cell counts. Using immunoSEQ multiplex PCR, the repertoire was profiled, and TCRdb retains in-frame clones only, with some absent. V and J calls and clone size follow that table, whereas D and trimming were derived from the DNA. The table lists more than 150,000 clones, more than 75% of them singletons. In germline, CDR1 is LGHNA, CDR2 YSLEER. This CDR3 has 18 amino acids. V shed 3 bases, J shed 2 bases, and the junction held 11 bases outside the gene matches.

This clonotype was obtained from a woman aged 50 to 60 who had recovered from COVID-19. The rearrangement links TRBV4-3 to TRBJ2-3; 10 nucleotides match TRBD2. The source material was PBMCs or T cells enriched from blood (not recorded which). CDR3 residues: CASSQGGPGLAFTDTQYF. CDR3 DNA sequence: TGCGCCAGCAGCCAGGGGGGTCCGGGACTAGCGTTCACAGATACGCAGTATTTT.